The present entry profiles one T cell receptor (beta chain) with its context. The target antigen is unknown. This sample stems from a study of cytomegalovirus exposure and HLA in healthy donors. Study at large: In an earlier analysis, approximately 120 million unique TCR beta sequences were found from about 190 million T cells.

Germline lookup yields CDR1 MNHEY and CDR2 SVGAGI. V gave up 7 bases and J gave up 0 bases; unmatched junction bases: 7. The CDR3 loop spans 15 amino acids. Study-wide results and caveats: Rare sequences made up most TCRs, while some public TCRs were found in many donors.

The PCR had 60 Vbeta and 13 Jbeta primers. Assay used: immunoSEQ multiplex PCR; TCRdb lists only in-frame clones, some missing. The table lists 200,000 to 300,000 clones, around 78% of them singletons, with less than 0.6% in the top ten. This chain links TRBV6-5 with TRBJ1-1, with 8 bases aligning to TRBD1. The specimen was PBMCs. This TCR derives from a boy aged 10-17 years in good health and CMV-seronegative. The DNA for the CDR3 is TGTGCCAGCACCCCCCCGACAGGGGTGAACACTGAAGCTTTCTTT. It specifies CASTPPTGVNTEAFF.